These 8 T cell receptor beta chains were sequenced from one sample in a study of T cell repertoires in aging, cancer and after chemotherapy. TRB rearrangements spanning V, D and J were amplified using mixed TRB-A/B primers. TCRdb itself ran the multiplex PCR reads through MiXCR, one entry per CDR3 protein. The sample comprises about 12,000 distinct CDR3 sequences, roughly 29% of which are singletons, and around 9.1% rests with the top ten. Amplification of TCR beta used genomic DNA extracted from peripheral blood. The sequenced sample consisted of blood. The receptors derive from a human donor in good health. The donor label of this sample is uncertain.

This clonotype was counted between two and nine times. The chain uses TRBV19 and TRBJ1-1; the D is unclear. This CDR3 comprises 14 residues. Between the trimmed V and J ends, which lost 4 bases and 0 bases, there was a span of 9 bases. Per the germline V gene, CDR1 is LNHDA and CDR2 is SQIVND (reference sequence). The CDR3 bases are TGTGCCAGTAGTAGGCTGGGGTTGAACACTGAAGCTTTCTTT. Amino acids: CASSRLGLNTEAFF.

The chain carries TRBV6-1 and TRBJ1-5; D gene uncertain. The CDR3 length is 16 residues. V was cut by 0 bases and J by 1 base, with 10 bases left in between. Germline CDR1 is MNHNS and CDR2 is SASEGT. The CDR3 coding sequence is TGTGCCAGCAGTGAAGCGACCAACCTGAGCAATCAGCCCCAGCATTTT. Protein sequence: CASSEATNLSNQPQHF.

The rearrangement links TRBV20-1 to TRBJ1-2; the D is unclear. The CDR3 has 14 amino acids. V lost 0 bases and J 3 bases, leaving 11 bases between the germline ends. Germline CDR1 reads DFQATT; CDR2 reads SNEGSKA (reference sequence). CDR3 sequence (DNA): TGCAGTGCTAGAGATCAAGCGCCGTACTATGGCTACACCTTC. Residues: CSARDQAPYYGYTF.

V and J are TRBV6-5 and TRBJ2-1; 9 nucleotides agree with TRBD1. This CDR3 region has 15 residues. V was clipped by 4 bases and J by 8 bases; unmatched bases: 9. The V gene's germline CDR1 is MNHEY and CDR2 SVGAGI. The CDR3 DNA reads as TGTGCCAGCAGTTCCACGGGACAGGGTTCAGATGAGCAGTTCTTC. This gives the protein CASSSTGQGSDEQFF.

Turning to this clonotype: A much bigger clone sits one base away, suggesting this may be a read error. Likely a read error: the CDR3 ends without its conserved phenylalanine or tryptophan. The chain joins TRBV6-4 to TRBJ1-1, with 7 bases lining up with TRBD1. Germline lookup yields CDR1 MRHNA and CDR2 SNTAGT. The V segment lost 5 bases and the J segment 3 bases; nucleotides outside the gene matches: 6. This CDR3 has 14 amino acids. The CDR3 DNA follows: TGTGCCAGCAGTCGACAGGGAGGGCACACTGAAGCTTTCTCT. Residues: CASSRQGGHTEAFS.

The chain is built from TRBV7-2 and TRBJ2-3; 7 bases fit TRBD2. Germline V gives CDR1 SGHTA, CDR2 FQGNSA. Trimming removed 4 bases from V and 6 bases from J; junction bases left unmatched: 7. The CDR3 is 14 amino acids. CDR3 DNA: TGTGCCAGCAGCTCCCGGACTAGTACCGATACGCAGTATTTT. It codes for CASSSRTSTDTQYF.

The V gene is TRBV5-1, the J gene TRBJ2-7, with D possibly TRBD1 on 6 matching bases. CDR3 length equals 14 residues. V was shortened by 2 bases and J by 2 bases, with 11 bases between the two germline ends. Germline-derived CDR1 and CDR2 are SGHRS and YFSETQ. The CDR3 coding sequence is TGCGCCAGCAGCTTAGGGGACAAAACCTACGAGCAGTACTTC. This gives the protein CASSLGDKTYEQYF.

This chain joins TRBV13 and TRBJ1-4, with 9 positions matching TRBD1. With V trimmed by 6 bases and J by 5 bases, 4 bases remained unmatched. The V gene's germline CDR1 is PRHDT and CDR2 FYEKMQ (reference sequence). This CDR3 region has 14 residues. CDR3 region: CASSRDRANEKLFF. The CDR3 DNA reads as TGTGCCAGCAGTCGGGACAGGGCGAATGAAAAACTGTTTTTT.